The T cell receptor (beta chain) described here comes from a study of cytomegalovirus exposure and HLA in healthy donors. Primers for the PCR totalled 60 Vbeta and 13 Jbeta. Produced via immunoSEQ multiplex PCR; TCRdb's table is partial and in-frame only. Of about 170,000 clones listed, 85% are singletons. Whole-study findings and limits: The authors excluded some V segments, including TRBV6-2 and TRBV6-3, as indistinguishable.

The germline V gene has CDR1 MNHNS and CDR2 SASEGT. This CDR3 is 15 amino acids long. V lost 6 bases and J lost 7; bases outside the gene matches: 9. For this clone: The target antigen is unknown.

The clonotype originates from a man aged 18 to 35 in good health and CMV-seropositive. The sample was PBMCs. This chain links TRBV6-1 with TRBJ1-6; TRBD1 matches 7 bases. CDR3 DNA: TGTGCCAGCAGCCGACAGGGAGGTCGGAATTCACCCCTCCACTTT. As protein: CASSRQGGRNSPLHF.